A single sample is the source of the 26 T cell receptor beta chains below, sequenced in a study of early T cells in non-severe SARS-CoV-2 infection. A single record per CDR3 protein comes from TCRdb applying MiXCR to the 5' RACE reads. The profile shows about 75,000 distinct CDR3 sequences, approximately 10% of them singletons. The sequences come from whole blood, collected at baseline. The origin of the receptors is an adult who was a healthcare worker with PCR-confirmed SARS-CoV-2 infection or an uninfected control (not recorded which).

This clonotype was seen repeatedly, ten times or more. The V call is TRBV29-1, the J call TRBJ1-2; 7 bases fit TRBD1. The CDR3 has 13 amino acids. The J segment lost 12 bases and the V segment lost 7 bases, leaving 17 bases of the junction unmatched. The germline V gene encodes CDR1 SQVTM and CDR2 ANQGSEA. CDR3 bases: TGCAGCGCCTGCCCGGACAGGACTCCTTGGCACACCTTC. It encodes CSACPDRTPWHTF.

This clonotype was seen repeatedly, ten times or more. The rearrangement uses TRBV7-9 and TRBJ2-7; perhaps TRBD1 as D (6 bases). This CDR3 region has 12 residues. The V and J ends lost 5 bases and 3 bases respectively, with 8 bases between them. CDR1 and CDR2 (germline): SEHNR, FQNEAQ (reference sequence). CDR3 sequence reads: CASSPTGYEQYF. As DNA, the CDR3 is TGTGCCAGCAGCCCGACAGGCTACGAGCAGTACTTC.

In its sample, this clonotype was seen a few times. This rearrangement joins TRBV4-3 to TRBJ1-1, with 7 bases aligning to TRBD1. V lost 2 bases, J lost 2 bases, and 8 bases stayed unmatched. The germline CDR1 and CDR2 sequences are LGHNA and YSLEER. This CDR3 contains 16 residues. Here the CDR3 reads CASSQLPGQSNTEAFF. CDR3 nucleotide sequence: TGCGCCAGCAGCCAATTACCGGGACAGAGCAACACTGAAGCTTTCTTT.

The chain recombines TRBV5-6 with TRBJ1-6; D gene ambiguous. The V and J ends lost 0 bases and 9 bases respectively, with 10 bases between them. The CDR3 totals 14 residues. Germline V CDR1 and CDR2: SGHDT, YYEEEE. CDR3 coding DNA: TGTGCCAGCAGCTTGGGAATTCGCTTTTCACCCCTCCACTTT. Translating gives CASSLGIRFSPLHF.

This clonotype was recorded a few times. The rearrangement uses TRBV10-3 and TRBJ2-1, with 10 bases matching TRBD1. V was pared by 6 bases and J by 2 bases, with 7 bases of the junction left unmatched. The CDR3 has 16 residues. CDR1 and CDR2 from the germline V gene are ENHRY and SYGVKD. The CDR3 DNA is TGTGCCATCAGAGTGAGCGGGACAGGGGCCTACAATGAGCAGTTCTTC. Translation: CAIRVSGTGAYNEQFF.

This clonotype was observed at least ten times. CDR3 residues: CASSLWGVENQPQHF. CDR3 sequence (DNA): TGTGCCAGCAGCTTGTGGGGAGTCGAGAATCAGCCCCAGCATTTT. The chain couples TRBV7-2 to TRBJ1-5; D is undetermined. The CDR3 totals 15 residues. Germline V gene sequence: CDR1 SGHTA, CDR2 FQGNSA. Trimming left V 3 bases short and J 4 bases short, with 13 bases between.

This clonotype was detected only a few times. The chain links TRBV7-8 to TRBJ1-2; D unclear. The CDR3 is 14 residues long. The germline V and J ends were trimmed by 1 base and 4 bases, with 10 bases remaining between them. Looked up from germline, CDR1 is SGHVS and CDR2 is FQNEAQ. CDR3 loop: CASSLGDPTYGYTF. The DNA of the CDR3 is TGTGCCAGCAGCTTAGGGGATCCGACCTATGGCTACACCTTC.

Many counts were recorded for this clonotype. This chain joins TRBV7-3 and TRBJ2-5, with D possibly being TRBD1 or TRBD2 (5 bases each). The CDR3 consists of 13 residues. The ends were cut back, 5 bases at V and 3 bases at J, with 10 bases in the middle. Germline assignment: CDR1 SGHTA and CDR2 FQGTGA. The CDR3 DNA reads TGTGCCAGCAGCCGAGGGACCAAAGAGACCCAGTACTTC. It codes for CASSRGTKETQYF.

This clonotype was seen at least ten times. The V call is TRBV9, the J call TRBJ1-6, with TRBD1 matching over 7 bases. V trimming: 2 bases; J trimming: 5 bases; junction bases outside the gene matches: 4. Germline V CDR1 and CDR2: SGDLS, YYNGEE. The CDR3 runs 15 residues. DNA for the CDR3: TGTGCCAGCAGCGTTTCAGGGGGAAATAATTCACCCCTCCACTTT. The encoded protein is CASSVSGGNNSPLHF.

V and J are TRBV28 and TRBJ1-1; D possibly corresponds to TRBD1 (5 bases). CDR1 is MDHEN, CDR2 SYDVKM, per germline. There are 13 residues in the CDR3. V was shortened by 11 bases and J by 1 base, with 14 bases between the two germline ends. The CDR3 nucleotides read TGTGCCTCCCAAAGGGGCGCGAACACTGAAGCTTTCTTT. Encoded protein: CASQRGANTEAFF.

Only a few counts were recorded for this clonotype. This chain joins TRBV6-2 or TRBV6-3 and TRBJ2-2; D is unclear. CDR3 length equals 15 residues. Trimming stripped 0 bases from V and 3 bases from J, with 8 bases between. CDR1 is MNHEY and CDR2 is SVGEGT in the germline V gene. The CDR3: CASSYSKGYTGELFF. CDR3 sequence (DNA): TGTGCCAGCAGTTACTCGAAAGGCTACACCGGGGAGCTGTTTTTT.

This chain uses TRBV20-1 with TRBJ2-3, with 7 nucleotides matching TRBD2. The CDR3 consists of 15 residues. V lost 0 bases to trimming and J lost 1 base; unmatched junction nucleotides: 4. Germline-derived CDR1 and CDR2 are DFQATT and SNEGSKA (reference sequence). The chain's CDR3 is CSARDFAGGTDTQYF. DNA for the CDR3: TGCAGTGCTAGAGATTTCGCGGGGGGCACAGATACGCAGTATTTT.

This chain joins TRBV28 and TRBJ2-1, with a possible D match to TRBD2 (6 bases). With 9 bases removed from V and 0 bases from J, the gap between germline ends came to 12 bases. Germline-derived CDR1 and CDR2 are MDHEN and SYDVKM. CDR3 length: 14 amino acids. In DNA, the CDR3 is TGTGCCAGTAAGACTAGTAGCTCCTACAATGAGCAGTTCTTC. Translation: CASKTSSSYNEQFF. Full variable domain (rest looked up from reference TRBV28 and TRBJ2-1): DVKVTQSSRYLVKRTGEKVFLECVQDMDHENMFWYRQDPGLGLRLIYFSYDVKMKEKGDIPEGYSVSREKKERFSLILESASTNQTSMYLCASKTSSSYNEQFFGPGTRLTVL.

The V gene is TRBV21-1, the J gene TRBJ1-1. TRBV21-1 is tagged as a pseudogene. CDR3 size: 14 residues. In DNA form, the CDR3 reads TGTGCCAGCCCAGCGGCAGACATGAACACTGAAGCTTTCTTT. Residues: CASPAADMNTEAFF.

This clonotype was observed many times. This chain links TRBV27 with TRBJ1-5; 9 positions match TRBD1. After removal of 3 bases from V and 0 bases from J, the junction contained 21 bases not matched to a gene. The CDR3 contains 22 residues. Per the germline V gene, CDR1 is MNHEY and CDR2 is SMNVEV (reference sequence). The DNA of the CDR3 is TGTGCCAGCAGTTTGTCTGCTTTGTTCGGGACAGGGTGGCTATATAGCAATCAGCCCCAGCATTTT. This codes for CASSLSALFGTGWLYSNQPQHF.

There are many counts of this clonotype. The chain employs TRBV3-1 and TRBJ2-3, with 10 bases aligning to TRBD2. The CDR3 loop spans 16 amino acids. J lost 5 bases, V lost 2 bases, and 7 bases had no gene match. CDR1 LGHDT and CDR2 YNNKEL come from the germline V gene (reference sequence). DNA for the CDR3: TGTGCCAGCAGCCAACCTTTGGGGACTAGCGTAGATACGCAGTATTTT. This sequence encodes CASSQPLGTSVDTQYF.

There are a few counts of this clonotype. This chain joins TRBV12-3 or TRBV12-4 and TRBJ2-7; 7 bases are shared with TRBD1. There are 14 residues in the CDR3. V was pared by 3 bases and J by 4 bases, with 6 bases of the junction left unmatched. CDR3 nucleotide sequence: TGTGCCAGCAGTTTGGACGGGACAGAATACGAGCAGTACTTC. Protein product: CASSLDGTEYEQYF.

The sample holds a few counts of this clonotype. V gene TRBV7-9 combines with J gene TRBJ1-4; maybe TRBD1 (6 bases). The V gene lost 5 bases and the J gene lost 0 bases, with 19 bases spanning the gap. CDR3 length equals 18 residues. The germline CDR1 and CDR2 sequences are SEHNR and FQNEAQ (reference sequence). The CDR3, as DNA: TGTGCCAGCAGCCCAACCGCAGGACAGTCGCCAACTAATGAAAAACTGTTTTTT. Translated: CASSPTAGQSPTNEKLFF. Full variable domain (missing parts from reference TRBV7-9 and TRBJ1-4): DTGVSQNPRHKITKRGQNVTFRCDPISEHNRLYWYRQTLGQGPEFLTYFQNEAQLEKSRLLSDRFSAERPKGSFSTLEIQRTEQGDSAMYLCASSPTAGQSPTNEKLFFGSGTQLSVL.

CDR3 DNA: TGTGCCAGCAGTGCAGGGGGAACTACTAATGAAAAACTGTTTTTT. As protein: CASSAGGTTNEKLFF. V usage is TRBV27 and J usage is TRBJ1-4; TRBD1 matches 7 bases. Per the germline V gene, CDR1 is MNHEY and CDR2 is SMNVEV (reference sequence). This CDR3 has 15 amino acids. J gave up 2 bases and V 5 bases, and 5 bases lay outside the gene matches.

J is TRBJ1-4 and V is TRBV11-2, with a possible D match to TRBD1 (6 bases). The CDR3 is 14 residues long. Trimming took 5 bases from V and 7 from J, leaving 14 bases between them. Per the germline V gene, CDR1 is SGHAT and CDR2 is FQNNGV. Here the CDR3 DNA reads TGTGCCAGCAGCCTACAGGGCTTTGGTGAAAAACTGTTTTTT. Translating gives CASSLQGFGEKLFF.

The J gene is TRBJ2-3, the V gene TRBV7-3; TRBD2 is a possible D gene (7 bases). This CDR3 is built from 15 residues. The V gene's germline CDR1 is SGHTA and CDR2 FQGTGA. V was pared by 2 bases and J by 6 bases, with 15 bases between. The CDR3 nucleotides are TGTGCCAGCAGCTTAGTGGGGGGGCCGTTGGATACGCAGTATTTT. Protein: CASSLVGGPLDTQYF.

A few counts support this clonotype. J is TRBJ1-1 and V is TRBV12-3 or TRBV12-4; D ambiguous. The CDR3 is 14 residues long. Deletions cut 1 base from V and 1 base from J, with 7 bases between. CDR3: CASSLVGRNTEAFF. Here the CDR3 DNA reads TGTGCCAGCAGTTTAGTCGGCAGGAACACTGAAGCTTTCTTT.

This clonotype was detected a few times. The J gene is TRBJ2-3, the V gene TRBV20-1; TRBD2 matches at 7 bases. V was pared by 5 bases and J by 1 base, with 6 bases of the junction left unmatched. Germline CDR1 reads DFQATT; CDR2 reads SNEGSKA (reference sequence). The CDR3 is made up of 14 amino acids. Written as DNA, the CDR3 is TGCAGTGCTTCGAGACTAGCAGGCACAGATACGCAGTATTTT. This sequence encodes CSASRLAGTDTQYF.

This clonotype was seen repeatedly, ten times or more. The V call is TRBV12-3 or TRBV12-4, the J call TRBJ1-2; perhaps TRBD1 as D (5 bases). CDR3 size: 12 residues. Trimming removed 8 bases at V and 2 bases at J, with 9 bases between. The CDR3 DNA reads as TGTGCCAGCCTGACAGAAAACTATGGCTACACCTTC. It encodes CASLTENYGYTF.

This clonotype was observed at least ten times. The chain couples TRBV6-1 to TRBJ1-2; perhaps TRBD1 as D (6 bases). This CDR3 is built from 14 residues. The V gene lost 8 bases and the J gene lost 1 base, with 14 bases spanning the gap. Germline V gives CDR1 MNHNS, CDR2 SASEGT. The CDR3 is CASLVGHVNYGYTF. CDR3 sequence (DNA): TGTGCCAGCCTGGTGGGACACGTTAACTATGGCTACACCTTC.

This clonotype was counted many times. The CDR3 nucleotides read TGTGCCAGCTCCGGACAGGGTCGGTGGACTGAAGCTTTCTTT. Translation: CASSGQGRWTEAFF. The chain carries TRBV6-2 or TRBV6-3 and TRBJ1-1; TRBD1 agrees at 8 bases. V trimming: 8 bases; J trimming: 5 bases; junction bases outside the gene matches: 10. Germline V gene lookup returns CDR1 MNHEY and CDR2 SVGEGT. CDR3 length: 14 amino acids.